These T cell receptor beta chains were read from a single sample in a study of blood T cell repertoires in COVID-19. TCRdb keeps only in-frame clones here, not all; method: immunoSEQ multiplex PCR. The table includes 210,000 or so clones, 88% detected once. The specimen sequenced was peripheral blood. These receptors came from a woman aged 55-75 years with acute or convalescent COVID-19. CDR3s include the opening cysteine and the closing phenylalanine or tryptophan. Fields, in order: D gene, V gene, J gene, clone size, CDR3 DNA, CDR3 protein. The D gene is left open where the match is weak. Clone size is not always given. Where it is, it says once, few, many or a class for expanded clones.

.	TRBV7-9	TRBJ1-1	.	TGTGCCAGCAGCTCCCCGGGTACAGGGTTGAACACTGAAGCTTTCTTT	CASSSPGTGLNTEAFF
TRBD1	TRBV3-1/TRBV3-2	TRBJ2-1	.	TGTGCCAGCAGCTTTCGACAGGGGAACTACAATGAGCAGTTCTTC	CASSFRQGNYNEQFF
.	TRBV19	TRBJ1-2	.	TGTGCCAGTAGTGCACCGTCGACAAGCTTCTATGGCTACACCTTC	CASSAPSTSFYGYTF
TRBD1	TRBV11-2	TRBJ1-2	.	TGTGCCAGCAGCTTAGGGACAGGGAATGGCTACACCTTC	CASSLGTGNGYTF
TRBD1	TRBV5-1	TRBJ1-6	.	TGCGCCAGCAGCTTGAACACAGGGGAATCACCCCTCCACTTT	CASSLNTGESPLHF
.	TRBV5-1	TRBJ1-1	few	TGCGCCAGCAGCTTGGACGGTCCACAGAGAAACACTGAAGCTTTCTTT	CASSLDGPQRNTEAFF
.	TRBV28	TRBJ1-1	.	TGTGCCAGCAGTTCAACGCTCGGGGGTGGCGGCACTGAAGCTTTCTTT	CASSSTLGGGGTEAFF
.	TRBV6-5	TRBJ1-2	.	TGTGCCAGCAGTTTTGAAAGAGGATACTATGGCTACACCTTC	CASSFERGYYGYTF
TRBD1	TRBV10-2	TRBJ2-1	.	TGCGCCAGCAGTGAAAGACAGGGGTACAATGAGCAGTTCTTC	CASSERQGYNEQFF
TRBD1	TRBV30	TRBJ1-1	.	TGTGCCTGGAGTGTACTCTCGGGCAGGGGGCCTGAAGCTTTCTTT	CAWSVLSGRGPEAFF
.	TRBV18	TRBJ2-7	.	TGTGCCAGCTCACCATACGGGGGCTACGAGCAGTACTTC	CASSPYGGYEQYF
.	TRBV4-1	TRBJ2-1	.	TGCGCCAGCAGCCAAGATACGAGGGATGAGCAGTTCTTC	CASSQDTRDEQFF
TRBD1	TRBV7-3	TRBJ1-1	.	TGTGCCAGCAGCCCGGGACAGGGGAACACTGAAGCTTTCTTT	CASSPGQGNTEAFF
.	TRBV24-1	TRBJ2-3	.	TGTGCCACCAGTGATCCGGGATTCCCCACAGATACGCAGTATTTT	CATSDPGFPTDTQYF
TRBD2	TRBV5-1	TRBJ2-7	.	TGCGCCAGCAGCTCTGGTGGTAGCGGGGCATCCGCCTCCTACGAGCAGTACTTC	CASSSGGSGASASYEQYF
.	TRBV28	TRBJ2-7	.	TGTGCCAGCAGTTCGGTCCTAAACTACGAGCAGTACTTC	CASSSVLNYEQYF
.	TRBV6-2/TRBV6-3	TRBJ1-1	.	TGTGCCAGCAGCGACTACAAGAACACTGAAGCTTTCTTT	CASSDYKNTEAFF
TRBD2	TRBV5-1	TRBJ2-5	.	TGCGCCAGCAGCTTGGGAGCAAGCGGGGGGTTAAAAGAGACCCAGTACTTC	CASSLGASGGLKETQYF
.	TRBV19	TRBJ1-5	.	TGTGCCAGTTCAGATTATAGCAATCAGCCCCAGCATTTT	CASSDYSNQPQHF
.	TRBV9	TRBJ2-5	.	TGTGCCAGCAGCGTAGGGCCCGGGGGAGAGACCCAGTACTTC	CASSVGPGGETQYF
.	TRBV10-3	TRBJ2-7	.	TGTGCCATCAGGAAACGAGACGACAGTCACGAGCAGTACTTC	CAIRKRDDSHEQYF
TRBD1	TRBV6-6	TRBJ2-4	.	TGTGCCAGCAGTCAACAGGGGGCTACCCATAGAGGCAAAAACATTCAGTACTTC	CASSQQGATHRGKNIQYF